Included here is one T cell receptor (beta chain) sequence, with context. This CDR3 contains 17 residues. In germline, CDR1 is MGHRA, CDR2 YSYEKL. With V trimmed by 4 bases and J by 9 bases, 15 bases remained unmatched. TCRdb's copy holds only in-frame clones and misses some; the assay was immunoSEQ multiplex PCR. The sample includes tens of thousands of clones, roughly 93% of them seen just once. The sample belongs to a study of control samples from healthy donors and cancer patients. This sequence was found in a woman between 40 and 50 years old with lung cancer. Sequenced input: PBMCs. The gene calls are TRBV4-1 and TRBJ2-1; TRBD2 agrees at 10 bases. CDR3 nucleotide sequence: TGCGCCAGCAGCCCGGAGGGTGAGCGGGGGGGCTATATTGAGCAGTTCTTC. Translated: CASSPEGERGGYIEQFF.